The 26 T cell receptor beta chains reported below all come from one sample, sequenced in a study of T cell changes during pregnancy in multiple sclerosis. Only in-frame clones appear in the TCRdb table, and some are missing; sequencing was by immunoSEQ multiplex PCR. The sample yields approximately 130,000 clones, 95% to 98% seen once. The sample consisted of peripheral blood, taken after pregnancy. The receptors originated from a female donor with multiple sclerosis, enrolled in a pregnancy study.

The gene calls are TRBV21-1 and TRBJ1-5. TRBV21-1 is reported as a pseudogene. The CDR3 is made up of 18 amino acids. The CDR3 DNA sequence: TGTGCCAGCAGCAAAGTGGGGGGTAGGGGTAGGGGCAATCAGCCCCAGCATTTT. Its protein product is CASSKVGGRGRGNQPQHF.

The genes are TRBV5-1 and TRBJ2-1, with 11 bases lining up with TRBD2. This CDR3 spans 15 amino acids. With 3 bases clipped from V and 3 bases from J, the junction kept 2 bases outside the gene matches. Germline CDR1 and CDR2: SGHRS and YFSETQ. The CDR3 DNA is TGCGCCAGCAGCTCACTAGCGGGAGTCTACAATGAGCAGTTCTTC. Translation gives CASSSLAGVYNEQFF.

This chain connects TRBV15 to TRBJ2-1, with 12 bases matching TRBD2. The V segment lost 6 bases and the J segment 10 bases; nucleotides outside the gene matches: 16. The CDR3 extends over 17 amino acids. Germline V gives CDR1 LNHNV, CDR2 YYDKDF (reference sequence). The CDR3 DNA is TGTGCCACCAGAGGAGAGGGGACTAGCGGGCCTATGGGGGAGCAGTTCTTC. It translates to CATRGEGTSGPMGEQFF.

The chain couples TRBV10-3 to TRBJ2-7; D is possibly TRBD2 (5 bases). The CDR3 runs 11 residues. Trimming removed 8 bases at V and 2 bases at J, with 7 bases between. Per the germline V gene, CDR1 is ENHRY and CDR2 is SYGVKD. Written as DNA, the CDR3 is TGTGCCATCGGGGAGACCTACGAGCAGTACTTC. Encoded protein: CAIGETYEQYF.

The chain employs TRBV5-4 and TRBJ2-7; TRBD2 matches at 10 bases. Trimming removed 4 bases from V and 2 bases from J; junction bases left unmatched: 6. This CDR3 spans 15 amino acids. The germline gives CDR1 SGHNT, CDR2 YYREEE (reference sequence). The chain's CDR3 is CASSLAGADAYEQYF. The CDR3 region has the DNA TGTGCCAGCAGCCTAGCGGGGGCTGATGCCTACGAGCAGTACTTC.

This clone was detected only once. The genes are TRBV19 and TRBJ2-7; D gene unclear. Germline CDR1 and CDR2: LNHDA and SQIVND (reference sequence). V lost 3 bases and J 0 bases, leaving 6 bases between the germline ends. CDR3 length: 13 amino acids. The CDR3 reads CASSIGFSYEQYF. The CDR3 coding sequence is TGTGCCAGTAGTATCGGGTTCTCCTACGAGCAGTACTTC.

In its sample, this clone was seen once. This sequence joins TRBV6-6 and TRBJ2-3; D is ambiguous. Germline V gene sequence: CDR1 MNHNY, CDR2 SVGAGI (reference sequence). This CDR3 contains 11 residues. Trimming pared 8 bases from V and 2 bases from J, leaving 5 bases between. The CDR3 region is CASCHTDTQYF. CDR3 nucleotides: TGTGCCAGCTGTCACACAGATACGCAGTATTTT.

The V gene is TRBV5-6, the J gene TRBJ2-3; D is ambiguous. The length of the CDR3 is 13 residues. The germline CDR1 and CDR2 sequences are SGHDT and YYEEEE. V was shortened by 2 bases and J by 2 bases, with 6 bases between the two germline ends. Here the CDR3 DNA reads TGTGCCAGCAGCTTTGTCTCCACAGATACGCAGTATTTT. This encodes CASSFVSTDTQYF.

CDR3 nucleotide sequence: TGTGCCAGCAGCTCCCCCGGACAGGGCTTAGACGAGCAGTACTTC. Protein: CASSSPGQGLDEQYF. The genes are TRBV2 and TRBJ2-7; 8 bases map to TRBD1. The CDR3 runs 15 residues. After removal of 6 bases from V and 5 bases from J, the junction contained 12 bases not matched to a gene. Germline-derived CDR1 and CDR2 are SNHLY and FYNNEI.

The rearrangement uses TRBV27 and TRBJ2-1, with 13 positions matching TRBD2. Unmatched junction bases numbered 8, after V lost 4 bases and J lost 5 bases. The CDR3 has 17 residues. CDR1 and CDR2 from the germline V gene are MNHEY and SMNVEV (reference sequence). Here the CDR3 reads CASSSTSGRAINNEQFF. The CDR3 nucleotides read TGTGCCAGCAGTTCCACTAGCGGGAGGGCCATAAACAATGAGCAGTTCTTC.

V usage is TRBV9 and J usage is TRBJ2-5; D gene ambiguous. CDR1 and CDR2 (germline): SGDLS, YYNGEE. V lost 3 bases, J lost 5 bases, and 14 bases lay in between. The CDR3 length is 14 residues. The CDR3 DNA reads TGTGCCAGCAGCGCAGACTTGATTGGGGAGACCCAGTACTTC. This codes for CASSADLIGETQYF.

The V gene is TRBV19, the J gene TRBJ2-2; D remains unclear. Looked up from germline, CDR1 is LNHDA and CDR2 is SQIVND (reference sequence). V was pared by 5 bases and J by 5 bases, with 12 bases between. The CDR3 consists of 14 residues. DNA of the CDR3: TGTGCCAGTAGTTTCCAGAAGAGGACCGGGGAGCTGTTTTTT. It codes for CASSFQKRTGELFF.

Only one count was recorded for this clone. The V and J genes are TRBV27 and TRBJ2-7; a possible D gene is TRBD2 (6 bases). V was pared by 5 bases and J by 4 bases, with 24 bases between. This CDR3 spans 17 amino acids. Germline V CDR1 and CDR2: MNHEY, SMNVEV (reference sequence). This chain's CDR3 is CASSPGRTGALMYEQYF. CDR3 nucleotide sequence: TGTGCCAGCAGTCCAGGTCGAACGGGAGCCCTGATGTACGAGCAGTACTTC.

This sequence joins TRBV2 and TRBJ2-3; D is perhaps TRBD2 (6 bases). Trimming took 4 bases from V and 3 from J, leaving 11 bases between them. The germline V gene encodes CDR1 SNHLY and CDR2 FYNNEI. The CDR3 contains 14 residues. The CDR3 DNA sequence: TGTGCCAGCAGTGGGGGGAGGTGGACAGATACGCAGTATTTT. This translates into CASSGGRWTDTQYF.

This sequence joins TRBV4-2 and TRBJ2-7; D perhaps matches TRBD1 (7 bases). The germline CDR1 and CDR2 sequences are LGHNA and YNFKEQ. Trimming stripped 0 bases from V and 2 bases from J, with 14 bases between. The length of the CDR3 is 16 residues. The CDR3 DNA reads TGTGCCAGCAGCCAAGAAGGGGGCGGGAACCCCTACGAGCAGTACTTC. This codes for CASSQEGGGNPYEQYF.

The chain joins TRBV9 to TRBJ2-1; maybe TRBD2 (6 bases). The length of the CDR3 is 14 residues. The germline gives CDR1 SGDLS, CDR2 YYNGEE. V was cut by 4 bases and J by 4 bases, with 12 bases left in between. The CDR3 DNA follows: TGTGCCAGCAGCATGGACTACCCGTACAATGAGCAGTTCTTC. This translates into CASSMDYPYNEQFF.

The chain combines TRBV29-1 with TRBJ2-5, with 9 bases fitting TRBD2. The J call could be wrong; TRBJ2-7 is a better fit for the DNA end. The V gene's germline CDR1 is SQVTM and CDR2 ANQGSEA. The CDR3 loop spans 14 amino acids. CDR3 bases: TGCAGCGTTGATAGCGGGAGAGGAACCTACGAGCAGTACTTC. Protein sequence: CSVDSGRGTYEQYF.

V gene TRBV12-5 combines with J gene TRBJ2-1; 12 bases map to TRBD2. Looked up from germline, CDR1 is LGHNT and CDR2 is FRNRAP. CDR3 length: 14 amino acids. The trim removed 6 bases at V and 7 bases at J, leaving 4 bases unmatched. The CDR3 DNA reads as TGTGCTAGTGGCCTAGCGGGAGGGGATAATGAGCAGTTCTTC. Amino acids: CASGLAGGDNEQFF.

The chain has TRBV6-6 and TRBJ1-1; 8 nucleotides match TRBD1. V shed 0 bases, J shed 6 bases, and the junction held 9 bases outside the gene matches. This CDR3 comprises 16 residues. Germline loops: CDR1 MNHNY, CDR2 SVGAGI (reference sequence). The CDR3 loop is CASSYSGGQGRPEAFF. The CDR3 nucleotides read TGTGCCAGCAGTTACTCGGGAGGACAGGGACGGCCTGAAGCTTTCTTT.

J is TRBJ2-5 and V is TRBV29-1; no clear D. Per germline, CDR1 SQVTM and CDR2 ANQGSEA. The CDR3 consists of 15 residues. Deletions cut 5 bases from V and 2 bases from J, with 18 bases between. The CDR3 loop is CSVPPQNHAQETQYF. The CDR3 nucleotides are TGCAGCGTTCCCCCACAGAACCACGCACAAGAGACCCAGTACTTC.

The V gene is TRBV5-1, the J gene TRBJ2-5, with 15 bases lining up with TRBD2. The V gene end was trimmed by 2 bases and the J gene end by 5 bases; junction bases not matched to a gene: 7. Germline CDR1 is SGHRS and CDR2 is YFSETQ. The CDR3 loop spans 17 amino acids. CDR3 nucleotides: TGCGCCAGCAGCTTCCGGACTAGCGGGAGGGCCGGGGAGACCCAGTACTTC. Amino acid sequence: CASSFRTSGRAGETQYF.

The V call is TRBV7-9, the J call TRBJ2-3, with D possibly TRBD1 on 6 matching bases. Trimming pared 2 bases from V and 12 bases from J, leaving 9 bases between. Germline V gene data show CDR1 as SEHNR and CDR2 as FQNEAQ (reference sequence). The CDR3 runs 11 residues. In DNA form, the CDR3 reads TGTGCCAGCAGCTTAAACAGGGCCCAGTATTTT. This translates into CASSLNRAQYF.

The CDR3 DNA follows: TGTGCCAGCAGTGAAGCGACCGGGACAGGGGGGTATGGCTACACCTTC. Its protein product is CASSEATGTGGYGYTF. The V and J genes are TRBV6-1 and TRBJ1-2; the match to TRBD1 covers 11 bases. The ends lost 0 bases at V and 5 bases at J; junction bases unmatched: 5. In germline, CDR1 is MNHNS, CDR2 SASEGT. The CDR3 has 16 amino acids.

V and J are TRBV2 and TRBJ1-1; D is unresolved. Germline V lookup: CDR1 SNHLY, CDR2 FYNNEI. Trimming pared 3 bases from V and 1 base from J, leaving 12 bases between. The CDR3 covers 15 residues. The CDR3 protein is CASSEDDYKNTEAFF. In DNA form, the CDR3 reads TGTGCCAGCAGTGAGGACGACTATAAGAACACTGAAGCTTTCTTT. Using reference TRBV2 and TRBJ1-1 for the parts outside the CDR3, the full variable domain is EPEVTQTPSHQVTQMGQEVILRCVPISNHLYFYWYRQILGQKVEFLVSFYNNEISEKSEIFDDQFSVERPDGSNFTLKIRSTKLEDSAMYFCASSEDDYKNTEAFFGQGTRLTVV.

V and J are TRBV2 and TRBJ2-2; maybe TRBD2 (6 bases). With 5 bases removed from V and 2 bases from J, the gap between germline ends came to 15 bases. This CDR3 region has 16 residues. The germline V gene encodes CDR1 SNHLY and CDR2 FYNNEI. DNA for the CDR3: TGTGCCAGCAGTTCGTCGGTAGCGGTAAACACCGGGGAGCTGTTTTTT. This sequence encodes CASSSSVAVNTGELFF.

This clone was counted a single time. This rearrangement joins TRBV7-8 to TRBJ2-7; TRBD1 aligns across 9 bases. CDR3 length equals 14 residues. V was pared by 8 bases and J by 6 bases, with 11 bases of the junction left unmatched. CDR1 and CDR2 from the germline V gene are SGHVS and FQNEAQ. The CDR3 protein is CASRPGQGIAEQYF. CDR3 nucleotides: TGTGCCAGCCGACCGGGACAGGGCATCGCCGAGCAGTACTTC.